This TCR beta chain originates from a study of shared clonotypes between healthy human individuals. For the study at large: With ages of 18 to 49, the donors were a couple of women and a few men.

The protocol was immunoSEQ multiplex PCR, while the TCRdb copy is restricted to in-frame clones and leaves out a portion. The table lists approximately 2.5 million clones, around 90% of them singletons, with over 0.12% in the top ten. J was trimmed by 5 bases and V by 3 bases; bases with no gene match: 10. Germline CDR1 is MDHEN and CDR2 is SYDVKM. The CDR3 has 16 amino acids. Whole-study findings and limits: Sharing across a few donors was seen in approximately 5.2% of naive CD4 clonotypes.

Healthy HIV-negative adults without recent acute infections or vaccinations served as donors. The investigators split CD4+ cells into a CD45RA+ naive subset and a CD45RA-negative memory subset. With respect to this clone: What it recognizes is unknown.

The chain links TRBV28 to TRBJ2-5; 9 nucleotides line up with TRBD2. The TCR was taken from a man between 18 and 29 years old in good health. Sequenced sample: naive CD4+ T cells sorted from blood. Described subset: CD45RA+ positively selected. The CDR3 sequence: CASSLVGRGGPETQYF. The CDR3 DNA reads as TGTGCCAGCAGTTTGGTGGGGCGGGGGGGCCCGGAGACCCAGTACTTC.